This TCR beta chain was recovered during a study of T cells in women clearing cervical HPV infection. Study-wide points: Cases and controls were distinguished at AUC about 0.8 by richness and V genes.

Worth noting for this clone: Its antigen is unknown. The read gets to within 3 residues of the CDR3 end, and the germline J gene fills in the rest.

The ends lost 1 base at V and 2 bases at J; junction bases unmatched: 8. The CDR3 length is 17 residues. Only in-frame clones appear in the TCRdb table, and some are missing; sequencing was by immunoSEQ multiplex PCR. The listing contains 23,000 or so clones. The sequencing sample was made of blood buffy coat. The sequence came from a woman between 18 and 70 years old with a cervical HPV16 infection that either progressed to CIN3+ or cleared (not recorded which). The V call is TRBV12-3 or TRBV12-4, the J call TRBJ2-5; 9 bases match TRBD2. Incomplete CDR3 DNA: TGTGCCAGCAGTTTAGGGGCGGGGGGGCCTGGGCAAGAGACC. Its protein is CASSLGAGGPGQET. The whole CDR3 sequence is CASSLGAGGPGQETQYF.